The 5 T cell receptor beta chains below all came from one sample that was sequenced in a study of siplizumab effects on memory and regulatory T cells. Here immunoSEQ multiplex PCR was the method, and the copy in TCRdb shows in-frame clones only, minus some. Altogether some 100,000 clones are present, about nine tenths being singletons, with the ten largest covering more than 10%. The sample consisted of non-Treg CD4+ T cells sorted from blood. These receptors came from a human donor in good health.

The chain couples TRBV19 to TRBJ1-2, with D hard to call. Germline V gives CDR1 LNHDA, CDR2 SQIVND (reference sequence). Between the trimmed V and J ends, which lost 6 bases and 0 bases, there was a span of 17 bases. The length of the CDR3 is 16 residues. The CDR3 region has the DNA TGTGCCAGTAGACGCCGAAGAGGACCGCCTAACTATGGCTACACCTTC. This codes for CASRRRRGPPNYGYTF.

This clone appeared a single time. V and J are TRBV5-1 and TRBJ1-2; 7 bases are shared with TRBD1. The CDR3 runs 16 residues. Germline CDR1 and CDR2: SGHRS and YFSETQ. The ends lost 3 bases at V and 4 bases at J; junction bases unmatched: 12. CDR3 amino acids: CASSSTTGRTFYGYTF. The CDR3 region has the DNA TGCGCCAGCAGCTCAACGACAGGGCGTACCTTCTATGGCTACACCTTC.

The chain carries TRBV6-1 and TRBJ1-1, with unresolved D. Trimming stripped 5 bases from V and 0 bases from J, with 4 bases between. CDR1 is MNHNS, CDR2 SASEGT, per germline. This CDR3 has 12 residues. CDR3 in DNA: TGTGCCAGCAGTAGGGTGAACACTGAAGCTTTCTTT. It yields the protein CASSRVNTEAFF.

DNA for the CDR3: TGTGCCAGCTGTATAGGGGATTTCGTTTACGAGCAGTACTTC. Translation gives CASCIGDFVYEQYF. V gene TRBV5-5 combines with J gene TRBJ2-7; perhaps TRBD1 as D (5 bases). The CDR3 loop spans 14 amino acids. Trimming left V 7 bases short and J 4 bases short, with 18 bases between. The germline CDR1 and CDR2 sequences are SGHKS and YYEKEE (reference sequence).

DNA for the CDR3: TGTGCCACCAGCAGTCTTAACTCAATCTCTGGAAACACCATATATTTT. Translating it yields CATSSLNSISGNTIYF. The chain joins TRBV15 to TRBJ1-3; D uncertain. This CDR3 has 16 residues. V was pared by 3 bases and J by 0 bases, with 12 bases between. Germline CDR1 is LNHNV and CDR2 is YYDKDF (reference sequence).